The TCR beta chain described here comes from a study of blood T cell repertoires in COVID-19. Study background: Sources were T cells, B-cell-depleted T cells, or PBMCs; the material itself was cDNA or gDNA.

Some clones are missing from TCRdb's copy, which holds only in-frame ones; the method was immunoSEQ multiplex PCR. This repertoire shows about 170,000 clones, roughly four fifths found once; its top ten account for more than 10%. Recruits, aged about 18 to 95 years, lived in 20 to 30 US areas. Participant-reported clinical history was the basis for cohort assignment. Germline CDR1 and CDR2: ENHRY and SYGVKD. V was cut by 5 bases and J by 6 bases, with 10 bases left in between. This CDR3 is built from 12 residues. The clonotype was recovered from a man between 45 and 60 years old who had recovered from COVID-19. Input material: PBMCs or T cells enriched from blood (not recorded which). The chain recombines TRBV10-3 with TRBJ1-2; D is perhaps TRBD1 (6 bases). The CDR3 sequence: CAISLGADGYTF. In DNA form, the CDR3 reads TGTGCCATCAGTTTGGGGGCGGATGGCTACACCTTC.